These T cell receptor beta chains were read from a single sample in a study of cytomegalovirus exposure and HLA in healthy donors. Clones were read by immunoSEQ multiplex PCR, and TCRdb kept only the in-frame ones, dropping some. The profile shows under 150,000 clones, roughly two thirds of them singletons. The sample taken for sequencing was PBMCs. The receptor source for this set is a human donor in good health. The CDR3 runs from the conserved cysteine through the conserved F or W. Fields, in order: CDR3 length, V gene, CDR3 protein.

18	TRBV2	CASSGRAQGAFPLYEQYF
16	TRBV27	CASSVGTSILYNEQFF
12	TRBV9	CASSDGGYQQFF
15	TRBV18	CASSRGTSGSHEQYF
13	TRBV5-5	CASSVTVSYEQYF
17	TRBV25-1	CASSEYLAGPNTGELFF
15	TRBV5-6	CASSLEGQGFHEQFF
15	TRBV15	CATSRGFLAGLEQYF
16	TRBV7-8	CASSLVPTGLNYGYTF
16	TRBV7-9	CASTIGGTGMIYGYTF
15	TRBV28	CASSFSGSYTGELFF
14	TRBV18	CASKTSGSIYEQFF
13	TRBV25-1	CASSLQGRTEAFF
15	TRBV6-5	CASRTGLARKETQYF
15	TRBV10-1	CASTGGGAGGEGYTF
13	TRBV11-2	CASSGQGNTEAFF
13	TRBV2	CASSQGSGNTIYF
13	TRBV2	CASRLRGTGELFF
13	TRBV29-1	CSVEDLGQGAQYF
15	TRBV18	CASSSARDYPYEQYF
16	TRBV4-2	CASSLNLAADYNEQFF
15	TRBV5-1	CASSLAGLGNQPQHF
16	TRBV6-6	CASSYVALLSTDTQYF
11	TRBV20-1	CSASPESEAFF
13	TRBV7-9	CASSFSVSDTQYF
15	TRBV6-1	CASSESRGRVYEQYF
14	TRBV7-6	CASSLVGGTGELFF
23	TRBV5-1	CASSAMTGGLGTSGTTQSGELFF
15	TRBV27	CASSLMAGANSPLHF
15	TRBV21-1	CASSIIRQGQQPQHF
18	TRBV4-2	CASSQVTSGRRGTDTQYF
18	TRBV11-1	CASSSEPGLAGVVDTQYF
14	TRBV5-4	CASSPGLAGDTQYF
15	TRBV7-9	CASSLETSGRDEQFF
13	TRBV5-1	CASSDSGRREQFF
14	TRBV15	CATSPGLAGNTIYF
12	TRBV5-8	CASSRDRDEQYF
15	TRBV6-5	CASKHGTVLNYGYTF
14	TRBV27	CASSFLVGYNEQFF
15	TRBV2	CASSKGQVSNTEAFF
15	TRBV10-3	CAISGTSGVYNEQFF
13	TRBV4-1	CASSQEPTSEQYF
17	TRBV18	CASSPPSSGGLQETQYF
16	TRBV5-4	CASSTQGLAAYNEQFF
13	TRBV30	CAWSLLRGYEQYF
14	TRBV2	CASSEGTGFEKLFF
13	TRBV18	CASSPGQGETQYF
15	TRBV19	CAIDRTGTGTYEQYF